The 7 T cell receptor beta chains listed next were all sequenced from one sample in a study of control samples from healthy donors and cancer patients. Sequencing was performed with immunoSEQ multiplex PCR; in TCRdb, only in-frame clones are kept and a portion is missing. Among about 180,000 clones, around 89% were seen once, and the ten largest hold 1.1% to 1.5%. The material sequenced was blood. The source is a woman aged 50 to 60 in good health.

Written as DNA, the CDR3 is TGCGCCAGCAGCCAAGCTACAGGGCCCCTAGGCTATGGCTACACCTTC. Amino acid sequence: CASSQATGPLGYGYTF. The chain employs TRBV4-3 and TRBJ1-2; D perhaps matches TRBD1 (6 bases). The germline V gene encodes CDR1 LGHNA and CDR2 YSLEER. The CDR3 spans 16 residues. V shed 1 base and J shed 4 bases, with 16 bases lying between them.

The V and J genes are TRBV19 and TRBJ1-5; 8 bases map to TRBD1. CDR3 length: 13 residues. Germline V gives CDR1 LNHDA, CDR2 SQIVND (reference sequence). V was pared by 9 bases and J by 1 base, with 2 bases of the junction left unmatched. This CDR3 is CASRDRSNQPQHF. Here the CDR3 DNA reads TGTGCCAGCCGGGACAGGAGCAATCAGCCCCAGCATTTT.

This clone was seen just once. The chain carries TRBV5-1 and TRBJ1-1; no definite D call. The length of the CDR3 is 12 residues. The germline CDR1 and CDR2 sequences are SGHRS and YFSETQ. V was clipped by 3 bases and J by 10 bases, with 13 bases between them. In DNA, the CDR3 is TGCGCCAGCAGCTCACGAGAAGTGGGAGCTTTCTTT. This codes for CASSSREVGAFF.

The rearrangement joins TRBV2 to TRBJ2-5, with D possibly matching TRBD1 (6 bases). The germline CDR1 and CDR2 sequences are SNHLY and FYNNEI. The CDR3 has 15 residues. Trimming shortened V by 0 bases and J by 2 bases, and 10 bases separated the two germline ends. DNA of the CDR3: TGTGCCAGCAGTGAAGCATCGAGGGGGCAAGAGACCCAGTACTTC. Translated, it gives CASSEASRGQETQYF. Drawing the rest from reference TRBV2 and TRBJ2-5, the complete variable domain is EPEVTQTPSHQVTQMGQEVILRCVPISNHLYFYWYRQILGQKVEFLVSFYNNEISEKSEIFDDQFSVERPDGSNFTLKIRSTKLEDSAMYFCASSEASRGQETQYFGPGTRLLVL.

The chain employs TRBV7-2 and TRBJ1-3, with D unresolved. Trimming cost V 1 base and J 4 bases, with 2 bases left between them. The CDR3 consists of 12 residues. Per the germline V gene, CDR1 is SGHTA and CDR2 is FQGNSA. Here the CDR3 reads CASSLGGNTIYF. The CDR3 region has the DNA TGTGCCAGCAGCTTAGGCGGAAACACCATATATTTT.

This clone was counted only a few times. V gene TRBV18 combines with J gene TRBJ1-2; weak D call: TRBD1 (6 bases). The CDR3 has 14 amino acids. Germline values: CDR1 KGHSH, CDR2 LQKENI. V was pared by 3 bases and J by 6 bases, with 14 bases between. CDR3 DNA sequence: TGTGCCAGCTCACCTTCGAGTGGGGACAATGGCTACACCTTC. Translating gives CASSPSSGDNGYTF.

The CDR3 reads CASSPTGHHTDTQYF. The CDR3 region has the DNA TGTGCCAGCAGCCCGACCGGACACCACACAGATACGCAGTATTTT. This chain uses TRBV7-2 with TRBJ2-3, with D perhaps TRBD1 (5 bases). Trimming took off 5 bases at V and 2 bases at J, with 14 bases between the two ends. Germline V gene data show CDR1 as SGHTA and CDR2 as FQGNSA. This CDR3 contains 15 residues.